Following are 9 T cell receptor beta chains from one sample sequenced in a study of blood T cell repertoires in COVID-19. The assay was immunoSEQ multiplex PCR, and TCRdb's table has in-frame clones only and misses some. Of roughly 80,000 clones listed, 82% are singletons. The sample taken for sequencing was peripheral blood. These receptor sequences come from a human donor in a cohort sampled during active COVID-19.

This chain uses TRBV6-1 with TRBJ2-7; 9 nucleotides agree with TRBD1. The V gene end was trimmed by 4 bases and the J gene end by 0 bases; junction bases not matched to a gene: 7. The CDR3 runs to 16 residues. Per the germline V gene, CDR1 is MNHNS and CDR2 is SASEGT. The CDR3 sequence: CASSGGWDRDSYEQYF. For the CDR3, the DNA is TGTGCCAGCAGTGGCGGCTGGGACAGGGACTCCTACGAGCAGTACTTC.

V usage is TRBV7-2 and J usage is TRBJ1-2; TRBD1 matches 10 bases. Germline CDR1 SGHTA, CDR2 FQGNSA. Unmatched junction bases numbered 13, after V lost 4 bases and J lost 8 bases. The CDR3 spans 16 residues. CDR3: CASSWPRDRGAQGYTF. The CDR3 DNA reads TGTGCCAGCAGCTGGCCCCGGGACAGGGGCGCCCAAGGCTACACCTTC.

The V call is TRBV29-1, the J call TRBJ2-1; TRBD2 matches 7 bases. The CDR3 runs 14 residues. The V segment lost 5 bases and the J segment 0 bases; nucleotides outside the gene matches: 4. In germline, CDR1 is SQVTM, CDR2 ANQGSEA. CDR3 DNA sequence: TGCAGCGTTCGGGGGGTTAGCTCCTACAATGAGCAGTTCTTC. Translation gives CSVRGVSSYNEQFF.

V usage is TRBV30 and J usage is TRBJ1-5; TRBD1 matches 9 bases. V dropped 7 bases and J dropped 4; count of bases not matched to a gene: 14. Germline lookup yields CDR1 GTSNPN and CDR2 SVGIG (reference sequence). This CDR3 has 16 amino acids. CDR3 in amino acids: CASRASGQGKNQPQHF. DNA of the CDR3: TGTGCCTCCCGTGCCTCGGGACAGGGAAAGAATCAGCCCCAGCATTTT.

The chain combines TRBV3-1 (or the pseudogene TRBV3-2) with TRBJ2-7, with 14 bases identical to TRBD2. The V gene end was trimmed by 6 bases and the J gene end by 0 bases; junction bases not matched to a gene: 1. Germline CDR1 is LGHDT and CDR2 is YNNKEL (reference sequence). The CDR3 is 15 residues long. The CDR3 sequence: CASRGLAGASYEQYF. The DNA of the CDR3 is TGTGCCAGCAGGGGACTAGCGGGGGCCTCCTACGAGCAGTACTTC.

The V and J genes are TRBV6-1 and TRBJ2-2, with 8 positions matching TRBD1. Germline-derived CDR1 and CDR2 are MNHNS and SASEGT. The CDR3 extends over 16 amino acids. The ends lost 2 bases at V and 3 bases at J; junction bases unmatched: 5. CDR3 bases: TGTGCCAGCAGTGAAATTTTGGACAGGGACACCGGGGAGCTGTTTTTT. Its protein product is CASSEILDRDTGELFF.

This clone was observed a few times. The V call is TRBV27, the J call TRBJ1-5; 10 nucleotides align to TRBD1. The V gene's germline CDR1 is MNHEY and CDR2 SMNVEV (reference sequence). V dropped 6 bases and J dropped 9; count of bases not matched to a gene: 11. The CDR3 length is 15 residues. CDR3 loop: CASRRIGQGVAPQHF. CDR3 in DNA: TGTGCCAGCAGACGAATCGGACAGGGGGTTGCGCCCCAGCATTTT.

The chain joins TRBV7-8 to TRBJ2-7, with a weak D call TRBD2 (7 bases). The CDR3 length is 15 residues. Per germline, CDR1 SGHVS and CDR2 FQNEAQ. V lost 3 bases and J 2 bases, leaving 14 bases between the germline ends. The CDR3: CASSFRGEGAYEQYF. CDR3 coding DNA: TGTGCCAGCAGCTTCAGAGGGGAGGGGGCCTACGAGCAGTACTTC.

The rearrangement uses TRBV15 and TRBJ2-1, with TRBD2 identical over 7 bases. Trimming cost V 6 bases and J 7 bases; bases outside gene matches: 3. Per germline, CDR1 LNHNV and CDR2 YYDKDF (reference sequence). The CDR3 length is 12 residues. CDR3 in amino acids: CATRNSGNEQFF. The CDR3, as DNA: TGTGCCACCAGAAATAGCGGGAATGAGCAGTTCTTC.